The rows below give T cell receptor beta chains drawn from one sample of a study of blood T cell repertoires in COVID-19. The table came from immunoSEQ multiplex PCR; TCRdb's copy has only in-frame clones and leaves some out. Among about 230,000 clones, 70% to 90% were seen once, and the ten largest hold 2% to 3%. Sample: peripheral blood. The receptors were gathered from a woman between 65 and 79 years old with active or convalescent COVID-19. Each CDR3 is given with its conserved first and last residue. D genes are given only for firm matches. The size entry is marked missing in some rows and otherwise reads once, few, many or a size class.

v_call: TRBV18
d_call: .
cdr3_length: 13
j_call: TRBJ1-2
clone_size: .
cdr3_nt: TGTGCCAGCTCACCAGGGGCGGACTATGGCTACACCTTC
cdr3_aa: CASSPGADYGYTF

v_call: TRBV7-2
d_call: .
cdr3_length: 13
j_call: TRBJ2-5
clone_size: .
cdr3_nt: TGTGCCAGCAGCGGGGGGGCTATAGGGACCCAGTACTTC
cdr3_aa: CASSGGAIGTQYF

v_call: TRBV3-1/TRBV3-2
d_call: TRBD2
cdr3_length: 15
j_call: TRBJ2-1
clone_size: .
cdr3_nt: TGTGCCAGCAGCCCGGGACTAGCGGGCCTCGGGGAGCAGTTCTTC
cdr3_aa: CASSPGLAGLGEQFF

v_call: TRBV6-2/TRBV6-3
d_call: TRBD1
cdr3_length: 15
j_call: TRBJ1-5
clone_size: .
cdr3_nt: TGTGCCAGCAGTTCCGGGACAGGCATATATCAGCCCCAGCATTTT
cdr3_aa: CASSSGTGIYQPQHF

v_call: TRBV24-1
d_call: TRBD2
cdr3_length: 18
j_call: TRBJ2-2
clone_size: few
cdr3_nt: TGTGCCACCAGTGCCCTAGCGGGACGAAGGGCGAACACCGGGGAGCTGTTTTTT
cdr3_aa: CATSALAGRRANTGELFF

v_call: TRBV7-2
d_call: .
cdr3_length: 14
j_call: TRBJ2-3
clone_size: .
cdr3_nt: TGTGCCAGCAGCCCCCGACTAACCACAGATACGCAGTATTTT
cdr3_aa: CASSPRLTTDTQYF

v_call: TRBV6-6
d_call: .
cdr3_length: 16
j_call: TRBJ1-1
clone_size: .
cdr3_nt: TGTGCCAGCAGTTACTCGAGACCGGGACAGAACACTGAAGCTTTCTTT
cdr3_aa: CASSYSRPGQNTEAFF

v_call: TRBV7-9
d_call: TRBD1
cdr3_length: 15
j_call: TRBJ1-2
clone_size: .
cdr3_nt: TGTGCCAGCAGCTTAGGGGCAGGGGGCCCGGATGGCTACACCTTC
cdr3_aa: CASSLGAGGPDGYTF

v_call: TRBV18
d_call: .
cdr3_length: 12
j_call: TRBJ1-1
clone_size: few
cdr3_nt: TGTGCCAGCTCCCGGGGGGGACCTGAAGCTTTCTTT
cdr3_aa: CASSRGGPEAFF

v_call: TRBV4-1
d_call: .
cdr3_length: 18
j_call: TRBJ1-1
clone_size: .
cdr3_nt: TGCGCCAGCAGCCAAGATCTGGGCAGGGTACATAAAGACACTGAAGCTTTCTTT
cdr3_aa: CASSQDLGRVHKDTEAFF

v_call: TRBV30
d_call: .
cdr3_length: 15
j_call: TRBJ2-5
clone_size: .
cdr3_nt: TGTGCCTGGACCCTGCAGGGGCTAGGTGGGGAGACCCAGTACTTC
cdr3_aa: CAWTLQGLGGETQYF

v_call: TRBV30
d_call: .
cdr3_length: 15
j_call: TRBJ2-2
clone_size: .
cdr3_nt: TGTGCCTGGAGTGTGGAGGCAGTAATGTCCGGGGAGCTGTTTTTT
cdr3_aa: CAWSVEAVMSGELFF

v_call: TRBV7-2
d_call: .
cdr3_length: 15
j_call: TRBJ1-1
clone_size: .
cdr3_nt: TGTGCCAGCAGCTTATCATCGGCAGGAATTGCTGAAGCTTTCTTT
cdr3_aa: CASSLSSAGIAEAFF

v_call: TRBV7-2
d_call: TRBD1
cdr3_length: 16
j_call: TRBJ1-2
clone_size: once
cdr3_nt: TGTGCCAGCAGCCGGGGTGGGACAGGACCTTCCTATGGCTACACCTTC
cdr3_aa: CASSRGGTGPSYGYTF

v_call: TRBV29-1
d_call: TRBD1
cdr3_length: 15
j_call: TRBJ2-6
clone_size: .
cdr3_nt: TGCAGCGTAGCCGGGACAGACTCTGGGGCCAACGTCCTGACTTTC
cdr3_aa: CSVAGTDSGANVLTF

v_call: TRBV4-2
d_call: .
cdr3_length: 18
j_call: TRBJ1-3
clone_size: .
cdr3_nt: TGTGCCAGCAGCCGACAAAGGGACACCTTAGGCTCTGGAAACACCATATATTTT
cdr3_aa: CASSRQRDTLGSGNTIYF

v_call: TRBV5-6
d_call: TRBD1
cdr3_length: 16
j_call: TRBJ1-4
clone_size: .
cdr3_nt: TGTGCCAGCAGTTCTATCTACAGGGGAACTAATGAAAAACTGTTTTTT
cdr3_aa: CASSSIYRGTNEKLFF

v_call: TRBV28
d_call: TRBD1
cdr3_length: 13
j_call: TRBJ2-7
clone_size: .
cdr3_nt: TGTGCCAGCTCTCCGGGACAGAGCTACGAGCAGTACTTC
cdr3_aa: CASSPGQSYEQYF

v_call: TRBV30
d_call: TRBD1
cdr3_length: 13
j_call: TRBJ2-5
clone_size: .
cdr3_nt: TGTGCCTGGACCCGGACAGGCGGAGAGACCCAGTACTTC
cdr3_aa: CAWTRTGGETQYF

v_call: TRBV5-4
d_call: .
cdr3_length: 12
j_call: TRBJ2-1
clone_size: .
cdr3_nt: TGTGCCGGACACCGGGGGAGAACAGAGCAGTTCTTC
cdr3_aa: CAGHRGRTEQFF

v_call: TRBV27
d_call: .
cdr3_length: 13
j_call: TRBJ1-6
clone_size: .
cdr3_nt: TGTGCCAGCAGTTTACGGGGAGATTCACCCCTCCACTTT
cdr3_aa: CASSLRGDSPLHF

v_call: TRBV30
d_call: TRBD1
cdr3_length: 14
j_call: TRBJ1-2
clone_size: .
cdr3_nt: TGTGCCTCCTACTGGGAAGGGACAGGGGACGGCTACACCTTC
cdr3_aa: CASYWEGTGDGYTF

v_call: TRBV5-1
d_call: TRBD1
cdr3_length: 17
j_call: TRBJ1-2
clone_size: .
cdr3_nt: TGCGCCAGCAGCCTAGCCGGGACAGGGGGCAAGGTGCATGGCTACACCTTC
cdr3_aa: CASSLAGTGGKVHGYTF

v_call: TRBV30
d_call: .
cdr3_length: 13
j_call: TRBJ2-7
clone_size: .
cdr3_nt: TGTGCCTGGTTCGGAGGAGGGTCCTACGAGCAGTACTTC
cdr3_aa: CAWFGGGSYEQYF

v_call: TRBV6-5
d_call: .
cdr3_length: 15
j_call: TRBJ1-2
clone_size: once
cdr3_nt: TGTGCCAGCAGTTACTCCCAGAAACCTAACTATGGCTACACCTTC
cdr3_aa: CASSYSQKPNYGYTF

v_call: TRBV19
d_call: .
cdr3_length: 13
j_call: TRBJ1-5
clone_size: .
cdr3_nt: TGTGCCAGTAGTAATTGGCTGAATCAGCCCCAGCATTTT
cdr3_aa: CASSNWLNQPQHF

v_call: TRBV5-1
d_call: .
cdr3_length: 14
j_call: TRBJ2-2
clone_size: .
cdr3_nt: TGCGCCAGCAGCTTGGCGTCCGTAGTCGGGGAGCTGTTTTTT
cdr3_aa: CASSLASVVGELFF

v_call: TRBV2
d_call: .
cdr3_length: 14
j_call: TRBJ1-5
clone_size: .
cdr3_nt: TGTGCCAGTAAGGAGTTATATAGCAATCAGCCCCAGCATTTT
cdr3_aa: CASKELYSNQPQHF

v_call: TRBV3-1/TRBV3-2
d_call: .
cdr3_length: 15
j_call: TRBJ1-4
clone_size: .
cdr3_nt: TGTGCCAGCAGCCGGCCGGGAGGCCACGGGGAAAAACTGTTTTTT
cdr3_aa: CASSRPGGHGEKLFF

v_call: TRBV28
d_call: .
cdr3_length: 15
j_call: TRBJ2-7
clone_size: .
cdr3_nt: TGTGCCAGCAGTTCCTCGGGACTGAGCTCCTACGAGCAGTACTTC
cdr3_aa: CASSSSGLSSYEQYF

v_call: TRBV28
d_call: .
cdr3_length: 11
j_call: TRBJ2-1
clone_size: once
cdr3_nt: TGTGCCAGCAGGGAGGGATTAGAGCAGTTCTTC
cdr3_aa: CASREGLEQFF

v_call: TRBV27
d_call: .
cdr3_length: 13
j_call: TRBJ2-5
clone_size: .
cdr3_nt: TGTGCCAGCAGTAAACGGCCGGGAGAGACCCAGTACTTC
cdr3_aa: CASSKRPGETQYF

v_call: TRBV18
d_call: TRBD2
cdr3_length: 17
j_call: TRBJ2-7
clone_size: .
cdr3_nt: TGTGCCAGCTCACCACCCCCTGGACGGGAGGGGTCCTACGAGCAGTACTTC
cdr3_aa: CASSPPPGREGSYEQYF

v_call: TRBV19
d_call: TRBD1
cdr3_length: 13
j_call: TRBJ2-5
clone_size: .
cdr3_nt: TGTGCCAGTAGCAGACAGGGCCAAGAGACCCAGTACTTC
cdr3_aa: CASSRQGQETQYF